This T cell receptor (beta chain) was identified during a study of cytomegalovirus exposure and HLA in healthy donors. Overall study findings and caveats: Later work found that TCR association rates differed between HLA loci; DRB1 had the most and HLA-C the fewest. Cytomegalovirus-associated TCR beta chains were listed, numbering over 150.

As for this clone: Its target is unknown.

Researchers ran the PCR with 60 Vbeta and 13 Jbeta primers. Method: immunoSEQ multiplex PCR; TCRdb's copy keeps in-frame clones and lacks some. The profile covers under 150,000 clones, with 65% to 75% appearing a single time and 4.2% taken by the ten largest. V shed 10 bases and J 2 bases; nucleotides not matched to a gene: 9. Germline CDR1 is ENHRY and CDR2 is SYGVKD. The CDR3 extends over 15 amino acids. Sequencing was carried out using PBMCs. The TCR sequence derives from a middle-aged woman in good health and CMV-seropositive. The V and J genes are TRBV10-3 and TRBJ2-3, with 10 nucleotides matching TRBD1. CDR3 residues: CATQPRQGATDTQYF. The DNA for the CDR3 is TGTGCCACACAACCGCGACAGGGGGCCACAGATACGCAGTATTTT.